The 10 T cell receptor beta chains below come from one sample, sequenced in a study of shared clonotypes between healthy human individuals. Some clones are missing from TCRdb's copy, which holds only in-frame ones; the method was immunoSEQ multiplex PCR. The profile shows hundreds of thousands of clones, around 72% of them singletons. Sample: memory CD4+ T cells sorted from blood. Sample subset: CD45RA-negative fraction. These receptors originate from a woman younger than 45 in good health.

V and J are TRBV7-9 and TRBJ1-1, with a tentative D call TRBD1 (6 bases). Germline assignment: CDR1 SEHNR and CDR2 FQNEAQ (reference sequence). The CDR3 is made up of 13 amino acids. Between the trimmed V and J ends, which lost 1 base and 7 bases, there was a span of 10 bases. The CDR3 DNA reads as TGTGCCAGCAGCTTAGTCGGGGGCGGTGAAGCTTTCTTT. This encodes CASSLVGGGEAFF.

The V gene is TRBV2, the J gene TRBJ2-3, with D hard to call. This CDR3 has 15 amino acids. Germline V gene sequence: CDR1 SNHLY, CDR2 FYNNEI. V shed 7 bases and J shed 0 bases, with 14 bases lying between them. The CDR3: CASTLGRVSTDTQYF. In DNA form, the CDR3 reads TGTGCCAGCACCCTAGGACGGGTTAGCACAGATACGCAGTATTTT.

This clone was detected once. This sequence joins TRBV30 and TRBJ2-2; possibly TRBD2 for D (6 bases). This CDR3 is built from 13 residues. Germline CDR1 is GTSNPN and CDR2 is SVGIG (reference sequence). Deletions cut 0 bases from V and 6 bases from J, with 8 bases between. The CDR3 coding sequence is TGTGCCTGGAGTGTCTGGGGGGCCGGGGAGCTGTTTTTT. Its translation is CAWSVWGAGELFF.

The chain recombines TRBV7-9 with TRBJ2-2; 12 nucleotides agree with TRBD2. Trimming cost V 5 bases and J 1 base; bases outside gene matches: 11. The germline V gene has CDR1 SEHNR and CDR2 FQNEAQ (reference sequence). The CDR3 has 19 amino acids. In nucleotides, the CDR3 is TGTGCCAGCAGCGCCACACCCGGACTAGCGGGAAGGAACACCGGGGAGCTGTTTTTT. Amino acids: CASSATPGLAGRNTGELFF.

The chain combines TRBV28 with TRBJ1-4; D not certain. The V end was cut by 6 bases, the J end by 0 bases, with 5 bases between. The germline V gene encodes CDR1 MDHEN and CDR2 SYDVKM. This CDR3 spans 13 amino acids. This chain's CDR3 is CASRTTTNEKLFF. In DNA form, the CDR3 reads TGTGCCAGCAGAACCACAACTAATGAAAAACTGTTTTTT.

This clone was detected only a few times. The sample contains more than one DNA sequence encoding this CDR3. The V and J genes are TRBV27 and TRBJ1-4; D possibly corresponds to TRBD1 (5 bases). Per the germline V gene, CDR1 is MNHEY and CDR2 is SMNVEV (reference sequence). The CDR3 runs 15 residues. V was cut by 0 bases and J by 8 bases, with 13 bases left in between. CDR3 residues: CASSLSGRVREKLFF. CDR3 bases: TGTGCCAGCAGTTTATCTGGCAGGGTGAGAGAAAAACTGTTTTTT.

This rearrangement joins TRBV11-3 to TRBJ2-7; D uncertain. V gave up 1 base and J gave up 7 bases, with 5 bases separating them. The CDR3 runs to 11 residues. Germline V CDR1 and CDR2: SGHNT, YENEEA. The CDR3: CASSLGSEQYF. In DNA, the CDR3 is TGTGCCAGCAGCTTAGGGAGTGAGCAGTACTTC.

The V and J genes are TRBV28 and TRBJ2-7; D call uncertain. V was clipped by 4 bases and J by 6 bases, with 16 bases between them. CDR1 and CDR2 from the germline V gene are MDHEN and SYDVKM. The CDR3 is 14 amino acids. The CDR3 is CASSSSGPIFEQYF. The CDR3 DNA sequence: TGTGCCAGCAGTTCCTCCGGACCGATCTTCGAGCAGTACTTC.

The CDR3 coding sequence is TGTGCCAGCAAGGGTCCGGGGAGCAACTATGGCTACACCTTC. Its protein is CASKGPGSNYGYTF. The chain carries TRBV6-5 and TRBJ1-2, with D unresolved. Trimming cost V 7 bases and J 2 bases, with 14 bases left between them. The CDR3 spans 14 residues. Germline V gene data show CDR1 as MNHEY and CDR2 as SVGAGI.

This chain connects TRBV19 to TRBJ1-2; no firm D call. With 4 bases removed from V and 4 bases from J, the gap between germline ends came to 19 bases. The CDR3 runs 16 residues. Germline CDR1 is LNHDA and CDR2 is SQIVND (reference sequence). The CDR3 DNA sequence: TGTGCCAGTAGTACCCCCCCCTCCAGGCAGCCCTATGGCTACACCTTC. Its protein is CASSTPPSRQPYGYTF.